The clone carrying this TCR beta chain came up once. These data come from a study of shared clonotypes between healthy human individuals. The CDR3 runs to 15 residues. The V gene's germline CDR1 is SGHDN and CDR2 FVKESK. V trimming: 3 bases; J trimming: 0 bases; junction bases outside the gene matches: 0. TCRdb's copy holds only in-frame clones and misses some; the assay was immunoSEQ multiplex PCR. The sample has about 2,100,000 clones, under 95% seen once. CD8 cells regarded as naive lacked CD45RO, were positively chosen for CCR7, and omitted terminally differentiated effector memory CD45RA+ cells. Sequenced input: naive CD8+ T cells from PBMCs. The sequence was obtained from a young man in good health. Some clones in this sample may be carry-over from other donors' samples. The chain is built from TRBV14 and TRBJ2-3, with 10 bases fitting TRBD1. The CDR3 region is CASSQGQGSTDTQYF. The CDR3 DNA sequence: TGTGCCAGCAGCCAGGGACAGGGGAGCACAGATACGCAGTATTTT.